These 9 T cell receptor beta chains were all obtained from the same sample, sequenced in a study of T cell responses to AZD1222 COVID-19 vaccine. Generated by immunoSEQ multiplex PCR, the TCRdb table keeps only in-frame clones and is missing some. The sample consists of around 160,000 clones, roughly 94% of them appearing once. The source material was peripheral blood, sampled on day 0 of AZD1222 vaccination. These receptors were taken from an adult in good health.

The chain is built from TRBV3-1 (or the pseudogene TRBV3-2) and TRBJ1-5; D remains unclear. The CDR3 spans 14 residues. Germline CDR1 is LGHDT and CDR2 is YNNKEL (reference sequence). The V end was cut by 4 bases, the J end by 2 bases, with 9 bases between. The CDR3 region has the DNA TGTGCCAGCAGCCCCTCCGGCGGCAATCAGCCCCAGCATTTT. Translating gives CASSPSGGNQPQHF.

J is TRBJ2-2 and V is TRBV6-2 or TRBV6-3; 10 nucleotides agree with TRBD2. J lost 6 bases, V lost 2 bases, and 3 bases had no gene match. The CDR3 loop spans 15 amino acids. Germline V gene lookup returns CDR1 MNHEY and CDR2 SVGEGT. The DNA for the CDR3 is TGTGCCAGCAGTTACGGGCTAGCGGGAGCCGGGGAGCTGTTTTTT. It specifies CASSYGLAGAGELFF.

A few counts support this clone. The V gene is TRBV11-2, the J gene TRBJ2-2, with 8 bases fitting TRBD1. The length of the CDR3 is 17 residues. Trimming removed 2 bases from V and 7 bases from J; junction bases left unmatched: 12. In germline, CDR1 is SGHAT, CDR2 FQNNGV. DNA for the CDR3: TGTGCCAGCAGCTTATCGCCAGGGGGCTCGATTGGCGGGGAGCTGTTTTTT. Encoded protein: CASSLSPGGSIGGELFF.

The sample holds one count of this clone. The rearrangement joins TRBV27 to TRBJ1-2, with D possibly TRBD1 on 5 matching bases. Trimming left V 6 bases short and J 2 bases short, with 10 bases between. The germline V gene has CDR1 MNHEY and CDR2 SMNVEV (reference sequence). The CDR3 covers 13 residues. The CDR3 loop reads CASRETDNYGYTF. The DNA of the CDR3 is TGTGCCAGCAGGGAGACAGACAACTATGGCTACACCTTC.

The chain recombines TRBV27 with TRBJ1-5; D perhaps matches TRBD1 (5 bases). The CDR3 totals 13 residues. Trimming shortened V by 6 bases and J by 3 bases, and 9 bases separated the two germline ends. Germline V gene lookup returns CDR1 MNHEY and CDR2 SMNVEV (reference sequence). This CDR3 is CASRVGANQPQHF. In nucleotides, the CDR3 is TGTGCCAGCAGGGTAGGGGCCAATCAGCCCCAGCATTTT.

The CDR3 reads CASSPGTGGYTF. DNA for the CDR3: TGCGCCAGCAGCCCTGGGACAGGTGGCTACACCTTC. This rearrangement joins TRBV5-1 to TRBJ1-2; 8 nucleotides agree with TRBD1. Germline trimming cut 4 bases from V and 7 bases from J; bases unmatched to any gene: 3. The CDR3 runs to 12 residues. Per germline, CDR1 SGHRS and CDR2 YFSETQ. The variable domain in full, completed from reference TRBV5-1 and TRBJ1-2, reads KAGVTQTPRYLIKTRGQQVTLSCSPISGHRSVSWYQQTPGQGLQFLFEYFSETQRNKGNFPGRFSGRQFSNSRSEMNVSTLELGDSALYLCASSPGTGGYTFGSGTRLTVV.

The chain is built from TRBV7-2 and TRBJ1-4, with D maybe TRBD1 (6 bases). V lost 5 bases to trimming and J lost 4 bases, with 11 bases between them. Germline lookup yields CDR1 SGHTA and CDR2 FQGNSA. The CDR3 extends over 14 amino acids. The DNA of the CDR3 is TGTGCCAGCAGCCGGACAGACCTTAATGAAAAACTGTTTTTT. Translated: CASSRTDLNEKLFF.

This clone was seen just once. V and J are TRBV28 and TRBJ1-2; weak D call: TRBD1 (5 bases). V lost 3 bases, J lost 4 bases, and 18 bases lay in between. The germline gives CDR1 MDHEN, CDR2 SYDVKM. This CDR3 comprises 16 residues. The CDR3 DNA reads TGTGCCAGCAGTTTCGGGGGACCGATAAGCGGCTATGGCTACACCTTC. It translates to CASSFGGPISGYGYTF.

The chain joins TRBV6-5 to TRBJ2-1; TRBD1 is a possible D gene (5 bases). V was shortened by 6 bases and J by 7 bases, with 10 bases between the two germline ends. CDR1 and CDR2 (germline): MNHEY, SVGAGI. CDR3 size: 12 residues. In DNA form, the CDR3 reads TGTGCCAGCAGCCTCGACAGAAATGAGCAGTTCTTC. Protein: CASSLDRNEQFF.